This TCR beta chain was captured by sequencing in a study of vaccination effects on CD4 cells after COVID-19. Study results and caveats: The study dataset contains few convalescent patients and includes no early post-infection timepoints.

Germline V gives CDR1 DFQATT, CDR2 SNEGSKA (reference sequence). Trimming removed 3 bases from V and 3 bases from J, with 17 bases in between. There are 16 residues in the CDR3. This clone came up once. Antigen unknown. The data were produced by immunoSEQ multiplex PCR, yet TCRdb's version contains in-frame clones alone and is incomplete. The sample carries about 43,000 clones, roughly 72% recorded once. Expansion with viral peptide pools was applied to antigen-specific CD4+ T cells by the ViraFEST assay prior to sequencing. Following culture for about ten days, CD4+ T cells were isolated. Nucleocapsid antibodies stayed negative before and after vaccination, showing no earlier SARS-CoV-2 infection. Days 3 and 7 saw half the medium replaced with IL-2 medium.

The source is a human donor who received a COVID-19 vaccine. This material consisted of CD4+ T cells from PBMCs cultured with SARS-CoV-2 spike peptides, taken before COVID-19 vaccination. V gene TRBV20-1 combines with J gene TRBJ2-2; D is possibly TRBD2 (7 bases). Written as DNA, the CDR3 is TGCAGTGCTAGTTCCGGGGGCGGGGGTTACACCGGGGAGCTGTTTTTT. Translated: CSASSGGGGYTGELFF.